The entry that follows covers one TCR beta chain sequence. The source of the sample is a study of response to subunit inactivated influenza vaccine. Germline loops: CDR1 SGHRS, CDR2 YFSETQ. This CDR3 is 14 amino acids long. The V and J ends lost 4 bases and 4 bases respectively, with 11 bases between them. TCRdb analysed the RT-PCR reads with MiXCR anew, one entry per CDR3 protein. The sample includes about 540,000 distinct CDR3 sequences, roughly 25% seen only once; the top ten take 2.5% to 3%. These sequences were also reported in another study, on T cells expressing NK-cell markers. As that report states: Production of TCR beta cDNA relied on 5'RACE template switching with UMIs.

Source: CD4+ T cells sorted from PBMCs, taken 11 to 12 days after vaccination. The TCR sequence derives from a man aged 50-60 years who received an inactivated influenza vaccine. This chain joins TRBV5-1 and TRBJ2-2; possibly TRBD2 for D (6 bases). CDR3 protein: CASSPPRGTGELFF. CDR3 sequence (DNA): TGCGCCAGCAGCCCCCCGCGGGGCACCGGGGAGCTGTTTTTT.